This note documents a single TCR beta chain sequence. The antigen is unknown. Amplified regions were TCR beta CDR3 sequences from RNA transcripts. Carried out on the TCR CDR3, a first-round RT-PCR used the HTBI primer set. One entry per CDR3 protein results from TCRdb running MiXCR on the multiplex PCR reads. The sample lists about 690,000 distinct CDR3 sequences, roughly 17% occurring once. PBMCs were obtained from under 13 ml fresh peripheral blood. This sample is part of a study of T cells in Graves' hyperthyroidism and ophthalmopathy. Study conclusions and caveats: The majority of expanded thyroid clonotypes above 0.001 also appeared in blood.

The source of this sequence is a man over 45 with Graves' hyperthyroidism. Specimen: blood.

CDR3 region: CAGRDSLAQSIGYTF. The CDR3 nucleotides are TGTGCCGGCCGGGACAGCCTGGCCCAATCGATTGGCTACACCTTC. The chain couples TRBV10-3 to TRBJ1-2, with TRBD1 identical over 7 bases. CDR1 is ENHRY and CDR2 is SYGVKD in the germline V gene. Unmatched junction bases numbered 19, after V lost 11 bases and J lost 7 bases. The CDR3 spans 15 residues.